These 10 T cell receptor beta chains were all obtained from the same sample, sequenced in a study of blood T cell repertoires in COVID-19. TCRdb's table, derived via immunoSEQ multiplex PCR, lists solely in-frame clones and lacks some. The sample holds about 180,000 clones, 80% to 90% seen once. Sequencing used PBMCs or T cells enriched from blood (not recorded which). The receptors here all came from a woman under 30 who had recovered from COVID-19.

The rearrangement joins TRBV5-1 to TRBJ1-2; 7 nucleotides line up with TRBD1. This CDR3 region has 15 residues. Unmatched junction bases numbered 10, after V lost 4 bases and J lost 4 bases. In germline, CDR1 is SGHRS, CDR2 YFSETQ. In nucleotides, the CDR3 is TGCGCCAGCAGCACCGGAGGACAGGCCTTCTATGGCTACACCTTC. It is translated as CASSTGGQAFYGYTF.

The chain couples TRBV6-5 to TRBJ1-2; D is perhaps TRBD1 (5 bases). The CDR3 is 14 amino acids. Trimming removed 1 base from V and 2 bases from J, with 8 bases in between. Looked up from germline, CDR1 is MNHEY and CDR2 is SVGAGI. CDR3 region: CASSYLDTNYGYTF. The DNA for the CDR3 is TGTGCCAGCAGTTACTTGGACACAAACTATGGCTACACCTTC.

The genes are TRBV6-2 or TRBV6-3 and TRBJ1-6; 8 bases fit TRBD1. CDR1 MNHEY and CDR2 SVGEGT come from the germline V gene. After removal of 3 bases from V and 5 bases from J, the junction contained 3 bases not matched to a gene. This CDR3 spans 15 amino acids. The CDR3, as DNA: TGTGCCAGCAGTTATCAGGGGGCCGATAATTCACCCCTCCACTTT. This sequence encodes CASSYQGADNSPLHF.

CDR3 bases: TGTGCCAGCAGCTTAGTCTCAACAGGTGGAAACACCATATATTTT. Amino acids: CASSLVSTGGNTIYF. The V call is TRBV7-9, the J call TRBJ1-3, with a tentative D call TRBD1 (5 bases). Trimming stripped 1 base from V and 3 bases from J, with 10 bases between. CDR1 SEHNR and CDR2 FQNEAQ come from the germline V gene (reference sequence). The CDR3 covers 15 residues.

The rearrangement joins TRBV12-3 or TRBV12-4 to TRBJ1-2, with a tentative D call TRBD1 (6 bases). CDR3 size: 13 residues. Trimming removed 6 bases from V and 4 bases from J, with 12 bases in between. This CDR3 reads CASSLKGVYGYTF. The CDR3 DNA reads as TGTGCCAGCAGCCTTAAGGGGGTCTATGGCTACACCTTC.

This clone was seen a handful of times. The rearrangement joins TRBV28 to TRBJ1-5; 10 bases agree with TRBD1. Germline CDR1 MDHEN, CDR2 SYDVKM. V dropped 3 bases and J dropped 1; count of bases not matched to a gene: 12. This CDR3 has 19 amino acids. The CDR3 nucleotides are TGTGCCAGCAGTTTGTCTCCGGGACAGGGGTTTTGGAGCAATCAGCCCCAGCATTTT. Translated: CASSLSPGQGFWSNQPQHF.

This sequence joins TRBV10-1 and TRBJ2-1; the match to TRBD2 covers 9 bases. The CDR3 covers 14 residues. Germline V gene lookup returns CDR1 WNHNN and CDR2 SYGVQD (reference sequence). V shed 8 bases, J shed 12 bases, and the junction held 14 bases outside the gene matches. The chain's CDR3 is CASSPAGGGRSQFF. CDR3 nucleotide sequence: TGCGCCAGCTCTCCAGCGGGGGGCGGCCGGTCGCAGTTCTTC.

The CDR3 nucleotides are TGTGCCAGCAGCCTTGCGGGACAGGGATCCTATGGCTACACCTTC. Its translation is CASSLAGQGSYGYTF. The rearrangement links TRBV7-8 to TRBJ1-2; the match to TRBD1 covers 9 bases. CDR1 and CDR2 from the germline V gene are SGHVS and FQNEAQ. There are 15 residues in the CDR3. Unmatched junction bases numbered 8, after V lost 5 bases and J lost 4 bases.

The rearrangement uses TRBV5-4 and TRBJ1-2, with D uncertain. Trimming took 0 bases from V and 7 from J, leaving 13 bases between them. The CDR3 has 14 residues. Per the germline V gene, CDR1 is SGHNT and CDR2 is YYREEE (reference sequence). Here the CDR3 reads CASSLANTDVGYTF. Written as DNA, the CDR3 is TGTGCCAGCAGCTTGGCCAATACAGATGTTGGCTACACCTTC.

The chain has TRBV6-2 or TRBV6-3 and TRBJ1-1; TRBD1 aligns across 10 bases. The germline V gene encodes CDR1 MNHEY and CDR2 SVGEGT. Losses at the gene ends were 2 bases for V and 4 bases for J; bases not matched to a gene: 4. The CDR3 length is 15 residues. The CDR3 here is CASSYPRTGGTEAFF. The CDR3 nucleotides read TGTGCCAGCAGTTACCCCAGGACAGGGGGCACTGAAGCTTTCTTT.